Below are 32 T cell receptor beta chains sequenced from a single sample in a study of PD-1 blockade in mismatch repair-deficient tumors. This table comes from immunoSEQ multiplex PCR, and its TCRdb copy is limited to in-frame clones, with some not included. This table holds 85,000 to 130,000 clones, 82% found once. Here the sequenced sample was peripheral blood, taken approximately 35 weeks after starting pembrolizumab. These receptors were taken from an adult with mismatch repair-deficient cancer.

V gene TRBV7-9 combines with J gene TRBJ1-1, with D possibly TRBD1 on 5 matching bases. The germline gives CDR1 SEHNR, CDR2 FQNEAQ (reference sequence). The CDR3 spans 11 residues. The V and J ends lost 5 bases and 6 bases respectively, with 7 bases between them. The CDR3 DNA sequence: TGTGCCAGCAGCGAAGGGGCTGAAGCTTTCTTT. It is translated as CASSEGAEAFF.

This chain joins TRBV9 and TRBJ2-2, with D uncertain. The CDR3 loop spans 14 amino acids. Germline V gene sequence: CDR1 SGDLS, CDR2 YYNGEE. With 0 bases removed from V and 1 base from J, the gap between germline ends came to 4 bases. The CDR3 spells CASSVDQNTGELFF. Here the CDR3 DNA reads TGTGCCAGCAGCGTAGACCAGAACACCGGGGAGCTGTTTTTT.

The chain carries TRBV5-1 and TRBJ2-5; no clear D. The V and J ends lost 2 bases and 0 bases respectively, with 2 bases between them. CDR1 SGHRS and CDR2 YFSETQ come from the germline V gene. The CDR3 is made up of 12 amino acids. In nucleotides, the CDR3 is TGCGCCAGCAGCTTCGACCAAGAGACCCAGTACTTC. It specifies CASSFDQETQYF. Looking up the rest from reference TRBV5-1 and TRBJ2-5 gives the full variable domain: KAGVTQTPRYLIKTRGQQVTLSCSPISGHRSVSWYQQTPGQGLQFLFEYFSETQRNKGNFPGRFSGRQFSNSRSEMNVSTLELGDSALYLCASSFDQETQYFGPGTRLLVL.

The chain recombines TRBV18 with TRBJ2-5; perhaps TRBD2 as D (6 bases). V was trimmed by 6 bases and J by 5 bases, leaving 16 bases between them. Germline CDR1 and CDR2: KGHSH and LQKENI. This CDR3 region has 14 residues. CDR3 amino acids: CASSPLANSETQYF. The CDR3 DNA reads TGTGCCAGCTCCCCGCTAGCGAATAGTGAGACCCAGTACTTC.

The V gene is TRBV10-3, the J gene TRBJ2-5, with a tentative D call TRBD1 (5 bases). The germline CDR1 and CDR2 sequences are ENHRY and SYGVKD. Trimming took 6 bases from V and 1 from J, leaving 12 bases between them. The CDR3 runs to 14 residues. DNA for the CDR3: TGTGCCATCAGAGCAAGCGACAGCCAAGAGACCCAGTACTTC. As protein: CAIRASDSQETQYF.

This chain links TRBV18 with TRBJ2-7; 7 bases agree with TRBD1. This CDR3 has 12 residues. Germline V gene data show CDR1 as KGHSH and CDR2 as LQKENI. V lost 6 bases to trimming and J lost 5 bases; unmatched junction nucleotides: 4. Here the CDR3 reads CASSYDRDEQYF. For the CDR3, the DNA is TGTGCCAGCTCGTACGACAGGGACGAGCAGTACTTC.

The chain is built from TRBV6-6 and TRBJ2-7; maybe TRBD1 (6 bases). There are 14 residues in the CDR3. Trimming shortened V by 5 bases and J by 1 base, and 12 bases separated the two germline ends. Germline assignment: CDR1 MNHNY and CDR2 SVGAGI (reference sequence). CDR3 nucleotides: TGTGCCAGCAGTCGTGACAGGCTATCCTACGAGCAGTACTTC. Protein: CASSRDRLSYEQYF.

The chain employs TRBV6-6 and TRBJ2-7; maybe TRBD2 (5 bases). The germline V gene has CDR1 MNHNY and CDR2 SVGAGI (reference sequence). This CDR3 is 14 amino acids long. V lost 11 bases, J lost 1 base, and 18 bases lay in between. The CDR3 loop is CALGSSLNSYEQYF. CDR3 in DNA: TGTGCCCTCGGGTCTAGCTTAAATTCCTACGAGCAGTACTTC.

In its sample, this clone was seen once. The chain uses TRBV11-2 and TRBJ1-2; D not resolved. The V end was cut by 1 base, the J end by 2 bases, with 11 bases between. This CDR3 is 15 amino acids long. CDR1 is SGHAT and CDR2 is FQNNGV in the germline V gene. The CDR3 reads CASSLVPDTNYGYTF. DNA for the CDR3: TGTGCCAGCAGCTTAGTACCAGATACAAACTATGGCTACACCTTC.

This chain joins TRBV5-8 and TRBJ2-3, with D unclear. Germline V lookup: CDR1 SGHTS, CDR2 YDEGEE. The CDR3 has 15 amino acids. V lost 7 bases to trimming and J lost 8 bases, with 23 bases between them. The chain's CDR3 is CASPRTRSGRVTQYF. The CDR3 nucleotides read TGTGCCAGCCCCCGAACCCGTTCCGGCCGCGTTACGCAGTATTTT.

The chain carries TRBV10-3 and TRBJ2-3; D is unresolved. The V gene's germline CDR1 is ENHRY and CDR2 SYGVKD. The CDR3 has 12 amino acids. The ends were cut back, 7 bases at V and 6 bases at J, with 11 bases in the middle. The CDR3 region is CAIMGLDDTQYF. The CDR3 DNA is TGTGCCATCATGGGGTTGGATGATACGCAGTATTTT.

This clone was counted a single time. The rearrangement uses TRBV7-2 and TRBJ2-3; 7 positions match TRBD2. The CDR3 has 15 residues. The V gene end was trimmed by 5 bases and the J gene end by 2 bases; junction bases not matched to a gene: 7. Germline V gene sequence: CDR1 SGHTA, CDR2 FQGNSA. CDR3 coding DNA: TGTGCCAGCAGCCCGACCGGGACTATCACAGATACGCAGTATTTT. It is translated as CASSPTGTITDTQYF.

The chain combines TRBV18 with TRBJ1-2, with D unclear. The length of the CDR3 is 16 residues. V was shortened by 3 bases and J by 0 bases, with 14 bases between the two germline ends. Germline CDR1 is KGHSH and CDR2 is LQKENI. CDR3 residues: CASSPVGSAPNYGYTF. CDR3 coding DNA: TGTGCCAGCTCACCCGTAGGGTCAGCTCCTAACTATGGCTACACCTTC.

This chain connects TRBV10-3 to TRBJ2-1; the match to TRBD2 covers 11 bases. Germline V gives CDR1 ENHRY, CDR2 SYGVKD. V lost 4 bases, J lost 1 base, and 3 bases stayed unmatched. The CDR3 has 16 amino acids. This CDR3 reads CAISVGLAESYNEQFF. The DNA of the CDR3 is TGTGCCATCAGTGTGGGACTAGCGGAATCCTACAATGAGCAGTTCTTC.

The chain has TRBV11-2 and TRBJ2-5; D not resolved. The CDR3 totals 13 residues. CDR1 is SGHAT and CDR2 is FQNNGV in the germline V gene. V was shortened by 0 bases and J by 2 bases, with 4 bases between the two germline ends. Written as DNA, the CDR3 is TGTGCCAGCAGCTTAGACCGACAAGAGACCCAGTACTTC. Translation gives CASSLDRQETQYF.

This clone occurred once. V and J are TRBV19 and TRBJ2-3; maybe TRBD1 (6 bases). Germline loops: CDR1 LNHDA, CDR2 SQIVND (reference sequence). Between the trimmed V and J ends, which lost 3 bases and 2 bases, there was a span of 15 bases. The CDR3 is 16 residues long. CDR3 bases: TGTGCCAGTAGTATCGGTCTGGCAGGGGACACAGATACGCAGTATTTT. This codes for CASSIGLAGDTDTQYF. Full variable domain (outside the CDR3, taken from reference TRBV19 and TRBJ2-3): DGGITQSPKYLFRKEGQNVTLSCEQNLNHDAMYWYRQDPGQGLRLIYYSQIVNDFQKGDIAEGYSVSREKKESFPLTVTSAQKNPTAFYLCASSIGLAGDTDTQYFGPGTRLTVL.

The chain is built from TRBV11-2 and TRBJ1-2, with a tentative D call TRBD1 (5 bases). The V gene's germline CDR1 is SGHAT and CDR2 FQNNGV. Between the trimmed V and J ends, which lost 6 bases and 0 bases, there was a span of 14 bases. The CDR3 is 15 residues long. CDR3 sequence (DNA): TGTGCCAGCAGTTTCGATTTGACAGCTAACTATGGCTACACCTTC. It is translated as CASSFDLTANYGYTF. The full variable domain, its missing parts supplied by reference TRBV11-2 and TRBJ1-2, is EAGVAQSPRYKIIEKRQSVAFWCNPISGHATLYWYQQILGQGPKLLIQFQNNGVVDDSQLPKDRFSAERLKGVDSTLKIQPAKLEDSAVYLCASSFDLTANYGYTFGSGTRLTVV.

This clone came up a few times. This chain connects TRBV6-1 to TRBJ1-2, with 7 bases matching TRBD1. The length of the CDR3 is 15 residues. Germline assignment: CDR1 MNHNS and CDR2 SASEGT. The V segment lost 5 bases and the J segment 2 bases; nucleotides outside the gene matches: 8. DNA for the CDR3: TGTGCCAGCAGTTTTACAGGGGCGACGAACTATGGCTACACCTTC. Translated: CASSFTGATNYGYTF.

This chain links TRBV10-3 with TRBJ2-7, with 10 positions matching TRBD2. This CDR3 has 15 amino acids. V trimming: 7 bases; J trimming: 6 bases; junction bases outside the gene matches: 12. Germline V gene data show CDR1 as ENHRY and CDR2 as SYGVKD. The CDR3 sequence: CAINPEEGTSAEQYF. Here the CDR3 DNA reads TGTGCCATCAACCCTGAGGAGGGGACTAGCGCCGAGCAGTACTTC.

This clone has only a few counts. V is TRBV7-9 and J is TRBJ1-5; no firm D call. Germline-derived CDR1 and CDR2 are SEHNR and FQNEAQ (reference sequence). The CDR3 spans 12 residues. The ends were cut back, 2 bases at V and 4 bases at J, with 3 bases in the middle. CDR3 sequence: CASSLINQPQHF. CDR3 nucleotides: TGTGCCAGCAGCTTAATAAATCAGCCCCAGCATTTT.

This chain connects TRBV28 to TRBJ2-7, with 9 positions matching TRBD2. Germline trimming cut 0 bases from V and 7 bases from J; bases unmatched to any gene: 13. The germline CDR1 and CDR2 sequences are MDHEN and SYDVKM. The CDR3 contains 17 residues. The CDR3 spells CASSLWSSTSGVLEQYF. The CDR3 DNA reads as TGTGCCAGCAGTTTATGGAGCTCGACTAGCGGAGTTTTGGAGCAGTACTTC.

The chain uses TRBV6-5 and TRBJ1-4; D is ambiguous. Germline CDR1 is MNHEY and CDR2 is SVGAGI. CDR3 length: 13 amino acids. Between the trimmed V and J ends, which lost 2 bases and 7 bases, there was a span of 8 bases. The CDR3 spells CASSYSSSEKLFF. CDR3 bases: TGTGCCAGCAGTTACAGCTCCAGTGAAAAACTGTTTTTT.

The chain links TRBV9 to TRBJ2-1, with 13 nucleotides matching TRBD2. The germline V gene encodes CDR1 SGDLS and CDR2 YYNGEE. J was trimmed by 6 bases and V by 3 bases; bases with no gene match: 3. The CDR3 has 15 residues. CDR3 sequence (DNA): TGTGCCAGCAGCGAGGGGACTAGCGGGATCAATGAGCAGTTCTTC. The encoded protein is CASSEGTSGINEQFF.

This chain uses TRBV7-3 with TRBJ2-1; 10 positions match TRBD2. Germline CDR1 SGHTA, CDR2 FQGTGA. The ends lost 4 bases at V and 3 bases at J; junction bases unmatched: 3. There are 15 residues in the CDR3. CDR3 sequence reads: CASSSPSGSYNEQFF. The CDR3 DNA reads as TGTGCCAGCAGCTCACCTAGCGGGAGCTACAATGAGCAGTTCTTC.

This chain uses TRBV30 with TRBJ1-1, with D unclear. V was cut by 7 bases and J by 6 bases, with 9 bases left in between. The length of the CDR3 is 10 residues. Germline V lookup: CDR1 GTSNPN, CDR2 SVGIG (reference sequence). CDR3 residues: CASEPAEAFF. DNA of the CDR3: TGTGCCTCGGAGCCCGCTGAAGCTTTCTTT.

The chain uses TRBV28 and TRBJ2-7; D perhaps matches TRBD1 (6 bases). The CDR3 has 13 amino acids. V lost 5 bases and J 5 bases, leaving 13 bases between the germline ends. Germline assignment: CDR1 MDHEN and CDR2 SYDVKM. DNA of the CDR3: TGTGCCAGCAGTAAGCAGGGGCCCAACGAGCAGTACTTC. It codes for CASSKQGPNEQYF.

This chain uses TRBV30 with TRBJ2-1; D possibly corresponds to TRBD1 (6 bases). The CDR3 runs to 14 residues. Trimming pared 5 bases from V and 10 bases from J, leaving 21 bases between. Germline V gene lookup returns CDR1 GTSNPN and CDR2 SVGIG (reference sequence). The CDR3 sequence is CAWGGGPLEGEQFF. The CDR3 DNA is TGTGCCTGGGGGGGCGGGCCTCTCGAGGGGGAGCAGTTCTTC.

J is TRBJ2-5 and V is TRBV18; the D call may be TRBD1 or TRBD2 (5 bases each). Germline values: CDR1 KGHSH, CDR2 LQKENI. The CDR3 has 13 amino acids. Trimming pared 4 bases from V and 5 bases from J, leaving 11 bases between. The CDR3 sequence: CASSRGIQETQYF. The CDR3 DNA reads TGTGCCAGCTCACGGGGGATCCAGGAGACCCAGTACTTC. The whole variable domain, remainder taken from reference TRBV18 and TRBJ2-5, is NAGVMQNPRHLVRRRGQEARLRCSPMKGHSHVYWYRQLPEEGLKFMVYLQKENIIDESGMPKERFSAEFPKEGPSILRIQQVVRGDSAAYFCASSRGIQETQYFGPGTRLLVL.

On this clone: Different DNA sequences within this sample yield the same CDR3. The chain employs TRBV18 and TRBJ1-1, with D tentatively TRBD1 (5 bases). Germline lookup yields CDR1 KGHSH and CDR2 LQKENI. CDR3 length: 13 residues. The ends were cut back, 3 bases at V and 3 bases at J, with 8 bases in the middle. CDR3 nucleotides: TGTGCCAGCTCACCCGGAGGGGACACTGAAGCTTTCTTT. Protein sequence: CASSPGGDTEAFF.

J is TRBJ2-1 and V is TRBV29-1; 8 positions match TRBD2. CDR1 and CDR2 from the germline V gene are SQVTM and ANQGSEA. This CDR3 is built from 13 residues. The V gene end was trimmed by 3 bases and the J gene end by 8 bases; junction bases not matched to a gene: 6. The CDR3 spells CSVDARGGDEQFF. The CDR3 DNA reads as TGCAGCGTTGATGCCCGGGGGGGGGATGAGCAGTTCTTC.

In its sample, this clone was seen once. The chain links TRBV7-9 to TRBJ2-7; TRBD2 is a possible D gene (6 bases). Trimming took off 1 base at V and 0 bases at J, with 13 bases between the two ends. CDR1 is SEHNR and CDR2 is FQNEAQ in the germline V gene (reference sequence). The length of the CDR3 is 16 residues. The CDR3 is CASSLEFAGRSYEQYF. The CDR3 nucleotides read TGTGCCAGCAGCTTAGAGTTTGCGGGACGCTCCTACGAGCAGTACTTC.

The chain carries TRBV2 and TRBJ2-5, with TRBD2 matching 7 bases. The CDR3 contains 14 residues. V shed 3 bases, J shed 9 bases, and the junction held 10 bases outside the gene matches. Germline lookup yields CDR1 SNHLY and CDR2 FYNNEI. CDR3 bases: TGTGCCAGCAGTGATTTAGTGGGAGGGGAGGCCCAGTACTTC. Protein sequence: CASSDLVGGEAQYF. Drawing the rest from reference TRBV2 and TRBJ2-5, the complete variable domain is EPEVTQTPSHQVTQMGQEVILRCVPISNHLYFYWYRQILGQKVEFLVSFYNNEISEKSEIFDDQFSVERPDGSNFTLKIRSTKLEDSAMYFCASSDLVGGEAQYFGPGTRLLVL.